This T cell receptor (beta chain) was identified in a study of blood T cell repertoires in COVID-19. As for the study in general: PBMCs, B-cell-depleted T cells, or T cells provided the cDNA or gDNA that made up the material.

The germline CDR1 and CDR2 sequences are SGHRS and YFSETQ. Trimming took 5 bases from V and 2 from J; bases not matched to a gene: 3. The CDR3 has 15 amino acids. Authors' methods: Cell counts per sample came from amplifying reference gene primers. Sequencing used immunoSEQ multiplex PCR; TCRdb keeps in-frame clones, though not all of them. Clone size and the V and J calls come from that table; the DNA yielded D and trimming. The sample lists 99,000 or so clones; over 65% were seen once. This sequence was found in a man between 60 and 70 years old with acute or convalescent COVID-19. The sequenced sample consisted of peripheral blood. The genes are TRBV5-1 and TRBJ1-6, with 8 bases matching TRBD1. In DNA, the CDR3 is TGCGCCAGCAGACCGGACAGGGCCTATAATTCACCCCTCCACTTT. Its translation: CASRPDRAYNSPLHF.